A single sample is the source of the 13 T cell receptor beta chains below, sequenced in a study of blood T cells in healthy people across ages. With a J-beta primer mix and a sample-barcoded 5' primer, a second PCR ran 7 to 11 cycles. TCRdb reprocessed the 5' RACE reads via MiXCR and lists one record per CDR3 protein. The table records 850,000 to 1,000,000 distinct CDR3 sequences, just over 50% of them present only once. Sequencing was carried out using blood. The receptors shown here come from a woman aged 55-70 years in good health.

This clonotype turned up a few times. The rearrangement links TRBV7-2 to TRBJ2-3; 14 positions agree with TRBD2. The germline CDR1 and CDR2 sequences are SGHTA and FQGNSA. The ends lost 0 bases at V and 7 bases at J; junction bases unmatched: 6. The CDR3 length is 17 residues. The CDR3 protein is CASSLAGGTSGSYTQYF. The CDR3 nucleotides read TGTGCCAGCAGCTTAGCAGGGGGGACTAGCGGGAGTTATACGCAGTATTTT.

This chain connects TRBV28 to TRBJ1-2; D is perhaps TRBD1 (5 bases). CDR3 length: 16 residues. V gave up 4 bases and J gave up 5 bases, with 20 bases separating them. The germline CDR1 and CDR2 sequences are MDHEN and SYDVKM. CDR3 in amino acids: CASSSGTCNPIYGYTF. CDR3 nucleotide sequence: TGTGCCAGCAGTTCCGGGACCTGCAACCCTATTTATGGCTACACCTTC.

In this sample, this clonotype turned up many times. This chain links TRBV4-3 with TRBJ2-6; D remains ambiguous. Trimming took off 2 bases at V and 1 base at J, with 6 bases between the two ends. The CDR3 spans 15 residues. Germline V lookup: CDR1 LGHNA, CDR2 YSLEER. The DNA for the CDR3 is TGCGCCAGCAGCCAACTAATATCTGGGGCCAACGTCCTGACTTTC. It specifies CASSQLISGANVLTF.

The V and J genes are TRBV20-1 and TRBJ1-5; D is uncertain. V lost 6 bases to trimming and J lost 5 bases, with 23 bases between them. CDR1 and CDR2 (germline): DFQATT, SNEGSKA (reference sequence). This CDR3 region has 16 residues. CDR3 in amino acids: CSATLGFWWDDQPQHF. Here the CDR3 DNA reads TGCAGTGCGACCCTGGGGTTTTGGTGGGATGATCAGCCCCAGCATTTT.

This chain links TRBV7-6 with TRBJ1-4; the match to TRBD1 covers 7 bases. Trimming cost V 4 bases and J 7 bases; bases outside gene matches: 9. Germline loops: CDR1 SGHVS, CDR2 FNYEAQ. The CDR3 has 15 residues. The DNA for the CDR3 is TGTGCCAGCAGCTGCGACGGGACAGAGTCTGAAAAACTGTTTTTT. Translated: CASSCDGTESEKLFF.

The chain has TRBV3-1 and TRBJ2-3; tentative D call: TRBD2 (5 bases). V was shortened by 7 bases and J by 8 bases, with 13 bases between the two germline ends. Per germline, CDR1 LGHDT and CDR2 YNNKEL (reference sequence). CDR3 length equals 12 residues. The CDR3: CASTQAGTTQYF. Here the CDR3 DNA reads TGTGCCAGCACCCAGGCGGGTACTACGCAGTATTTT.

The rearrangement joins TRBV7-2 to TRBJ2-3; 8 bases map to TRBD2. This CDR3 is 16 amino acids long. Germline values: CDR1 SGHTA, CDR2 FQGNSA. Unmatched junction bases numbered 9, after V lost 5 bases and J lost 2 bases. In DNA form, the CDR3 reads TGTGCCAGCAGCCTCGGGGGGGCGGGAGCCACAGATACGCAGTATTTT. Protein product: CASSLGGAGATDTQYF. The complete variable domain, with remaining parts taken from reference TRBV7-2 and TRBJ2-3, reads GAGVSQSPSNKVTEKGKDVELRCDPISGHTALYWYRQSLGQGLEFLIYFQGNSAPDKSGLPSDRFSAERTGGSVSTLTIQRTQQEDSAVYLCASSLGGAGATDTQYFGPGTRLTVL.

This clonotype has only a few counts. The chain employs TRBV20-1 and TRBJ2-1; TRBD2 agrees at 7 bases. Germline V lookup: CDR1 DFQATT, CDR2 SNEGSKA (reference sequence). The J segment lost 8 bases and the V segment lost 0 bases, leaving 10 bases of the junction unmatched. The CDR3 consists of 15 residues. In DNA form, the CDR3 reads TGCAGTGCTAGAGATCGTGGGAGGGCCTTGGATGAGCAGTTCTTC. Protein: CSARDRGRALDEQFF.

This clonotype has more than one count but fewer than ten. The chain combines TRBV28 with TRBJ2-7; D remains ambiguous. V lost 6 bases, J lost 2 bases, and 11 bases lay in between. The CDR3 totals 13 residues. Per germline, CDR1 MDHEN and CDR2 SYDVKM. In DNA form, the CDR3 reads TGTGCCAGCAGGCAGGACGGCACCTACGAGCAGTACTTC. Translated, it gives CASRQDGTYEQYF.

CDR3 sequence: CASSLMWETGELFF. DNA for the CDR3: TGCGCCAGCAGCTTGATGTGGGAAACCGGGGAGCTGTTTTTT. The chain links TRBV5-1 to TRBJ2-2; D is undetermined. This CDR3 region has 14 residues. V was shortened by 1 base and J by 5 bases, with 9 bases between the two germline ends. Germline loops: CDR1 SGHRS, CDR2 YFSETQ.

This clonotype was counted a few times. The rearrangement links TRBV7-2 to TRBJ2-7; 12 positions match TRBD2. After removal of 5 bases from V and 1 base from J, the junction contained 12 bases not matched to a gene. Germline V CDR1 and CDR2: SGHTA, FQGNSA. The CDR3 is 18 residues long. The CDR3 reads CASSREGLAGGGSYEQYF. CDR3 in DNA: TGTGCCAGCAGCAGAGAAGGCCTAGCGGGAGGGGGGTCCTACGAGCAGTACTTC.

This chain links TRBV7-9 with TRBJ2-3; D unresolved. Germline CDR1 reads SEHNR; CDR2 reads FQNEAQ (reference sequence). The CDR3 is 12 amino acids. Trimming cost V 2 bases and J 8 bases, with 8 bases left between them. CDR3 amino acids: CASSLQSGTQYF. Here the CDR3 DNA reads TGTGCCAGCAGCTTACAGTCTGGTACGCAGTATTTT.

In its sample, this clonotype was seen a few times. The J gene is TRBJ2-7, the V gene TRBV4-2; TRBD2 matches at 8 bases. Trimming took 0 bases from V and 2 from J; bases not matched to a gene: 0. The CDR3 runs to 14 residues. From germline, CDR1 is LGHNA and CDR2 YNFKEQ. The CDR3 reads CASSQELAAYEQYF. The CDR3 DNA follows: TGTGCCAGCAGCCAAGAACTAGCGGCCTACGAGCAGTACTTC.